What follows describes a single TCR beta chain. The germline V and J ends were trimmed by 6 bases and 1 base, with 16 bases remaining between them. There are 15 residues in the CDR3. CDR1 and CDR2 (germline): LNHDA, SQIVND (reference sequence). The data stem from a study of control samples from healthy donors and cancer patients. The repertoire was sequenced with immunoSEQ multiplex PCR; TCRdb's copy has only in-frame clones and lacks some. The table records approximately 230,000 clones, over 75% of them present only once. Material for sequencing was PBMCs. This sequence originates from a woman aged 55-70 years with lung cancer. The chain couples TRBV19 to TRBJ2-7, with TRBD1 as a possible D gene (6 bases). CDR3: CASSPRGGLSYEQYF. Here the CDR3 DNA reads TGTGCCAGTAGCCCCAGGGGCGGTTTATCCTACGAGCAGTACTTC.